This T cell receptor beta chain was observed in a study of blood T cell repertoires in COVID-19. The wider study: The study drew acute and convalescent COVID-19 samples from the United States, Italy and Spain.

As originally analysed: Reference gene primers were amplified, and this amplification served to estimate nucleated cell counts. Method: immunoSEQ multiplex PCR; TCRdb's copy keeps in-frame clones and lacks some. The D gene and trimming were derived from the DNA, and the V and J assignments and clone size from that table. The data hold 300,000 or so clones, with roughly nine tenths observed a single time. Trimming left V 0 bases short and J 1 base short, with 12 bases between. Germline CDR1 is LNHDA and CDR2 is SQIVND (reference sequence). The CDR3 has 16 amino acids. Recovery meant two consecutive negative NP/OP PCR tests, professional clearance, or resolved symptoms.

The sequence was collected from a woman aged 30 to 39 who had recovered from COVID-19. This sequence joins TRBV19 and TRBJ1-1; D is unclear. The sample taken for sequencing was PBMCs or T cells enriched from blood (not recorded which). CDR3: CASSIEARSPNTEAFF. The CDR3 nucleotides are TGTGCCAGTAGTATAGAAGCCAGGTCTCCGAACACTGAAGCTTTCTTT.